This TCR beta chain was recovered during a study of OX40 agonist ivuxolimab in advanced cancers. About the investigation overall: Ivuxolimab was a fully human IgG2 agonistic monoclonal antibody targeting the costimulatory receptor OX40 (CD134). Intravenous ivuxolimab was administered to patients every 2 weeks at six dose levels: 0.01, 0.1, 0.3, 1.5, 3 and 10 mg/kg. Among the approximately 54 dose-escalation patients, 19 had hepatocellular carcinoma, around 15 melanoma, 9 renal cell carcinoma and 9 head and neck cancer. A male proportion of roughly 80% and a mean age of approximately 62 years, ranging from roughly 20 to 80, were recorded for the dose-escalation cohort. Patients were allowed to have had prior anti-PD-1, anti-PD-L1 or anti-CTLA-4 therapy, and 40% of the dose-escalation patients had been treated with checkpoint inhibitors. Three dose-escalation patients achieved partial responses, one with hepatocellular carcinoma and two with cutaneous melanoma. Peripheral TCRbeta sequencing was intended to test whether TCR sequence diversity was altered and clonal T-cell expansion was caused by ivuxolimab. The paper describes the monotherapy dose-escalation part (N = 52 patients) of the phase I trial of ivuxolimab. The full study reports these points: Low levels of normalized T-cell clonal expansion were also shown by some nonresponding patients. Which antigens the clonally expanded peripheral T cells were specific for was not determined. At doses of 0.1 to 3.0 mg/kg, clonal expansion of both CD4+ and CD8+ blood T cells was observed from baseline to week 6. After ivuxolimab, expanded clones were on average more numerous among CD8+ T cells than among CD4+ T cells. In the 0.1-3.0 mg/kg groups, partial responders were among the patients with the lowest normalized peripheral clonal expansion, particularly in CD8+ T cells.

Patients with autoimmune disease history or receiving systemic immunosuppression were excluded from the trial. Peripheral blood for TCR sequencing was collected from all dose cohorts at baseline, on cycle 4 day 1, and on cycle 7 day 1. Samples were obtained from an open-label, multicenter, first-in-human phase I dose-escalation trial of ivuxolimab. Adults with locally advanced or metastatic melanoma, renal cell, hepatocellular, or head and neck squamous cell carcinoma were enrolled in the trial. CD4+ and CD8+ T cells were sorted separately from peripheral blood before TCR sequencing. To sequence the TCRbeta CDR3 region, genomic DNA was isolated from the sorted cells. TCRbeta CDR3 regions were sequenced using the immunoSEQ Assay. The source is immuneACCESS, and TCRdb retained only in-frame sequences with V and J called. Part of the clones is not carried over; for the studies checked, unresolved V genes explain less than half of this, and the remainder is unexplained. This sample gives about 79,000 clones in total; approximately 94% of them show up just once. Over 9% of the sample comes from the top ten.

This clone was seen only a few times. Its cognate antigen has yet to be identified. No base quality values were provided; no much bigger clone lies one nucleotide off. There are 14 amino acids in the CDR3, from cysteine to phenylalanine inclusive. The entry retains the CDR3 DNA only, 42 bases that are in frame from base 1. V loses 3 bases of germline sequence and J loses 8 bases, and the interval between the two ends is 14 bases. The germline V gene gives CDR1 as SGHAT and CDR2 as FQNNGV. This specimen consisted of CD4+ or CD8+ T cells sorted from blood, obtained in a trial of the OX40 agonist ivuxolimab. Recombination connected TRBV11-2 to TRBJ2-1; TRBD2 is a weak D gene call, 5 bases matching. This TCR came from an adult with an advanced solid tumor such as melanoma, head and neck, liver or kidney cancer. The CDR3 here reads CASSFSGSGDEQFF. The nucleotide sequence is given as TGTGCCAGCAGCTTCTCCGGTTCCGGGGATGAGCAGTTCTTC.